The present entry profiles one T cell receptor (beta chain) with its context. This sample was included in a study of shared clonotypes between healthy human individuals. Assay used: immunoSEQ multiplex PCR; TCRdb lists only in-frame clones, some missing. The table includes about 1.4 million clones, over 95% detected once. Trimming took 1 base from V and 6 from J, leaving 16 bases between them. The CDR3 length is 16 residues. Germline V gene data show CDR1 as ENHRY and CDR2 as SYGVKD. The V gene is TRBV10-3, the J gene TRBJ2-1; D unclear. The sequenced sample consisted of naive CD4+ T cells sorted from blood. Subset noted: CD45RA+ positively selected. The sequence was collected from a man under 40 in good health. CDR3 bases: TGTGCCATCAGTGAGTGGAGAGACTGGAAGGTCAATGAGCAGTTCTTC. This translates into CAISEWRDWKVNEQFF.